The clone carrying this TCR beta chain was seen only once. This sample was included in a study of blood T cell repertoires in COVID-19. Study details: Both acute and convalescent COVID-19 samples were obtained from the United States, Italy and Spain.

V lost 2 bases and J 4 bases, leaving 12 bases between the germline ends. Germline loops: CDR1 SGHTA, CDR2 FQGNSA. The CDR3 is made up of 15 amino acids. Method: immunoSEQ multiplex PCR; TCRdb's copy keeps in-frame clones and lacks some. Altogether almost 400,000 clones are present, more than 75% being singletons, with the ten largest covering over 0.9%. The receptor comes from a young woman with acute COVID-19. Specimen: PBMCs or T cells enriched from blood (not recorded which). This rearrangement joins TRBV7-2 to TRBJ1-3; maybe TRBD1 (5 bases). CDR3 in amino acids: CASSLRGTVGNTIYF. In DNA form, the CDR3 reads TGTGCCAGCAGCTTACGGGGGACGGTCGGAAACACCATATATTTT.